The TCR beta chain described here comes from a study of control samples from healthy donors and cancer patients. The protocol was immunoSEQ multiplex PCR, while the TCRdb copy is restricted to in-frame clones and leaves out a portion. Counted here are 150,000 to 200,000 clones, about 90% occurring once; the ten biggest clones make up 12%. Germline V lookup: CDR1 LGHDT, CDR2 YNNKEL (reference sequence). With 0 bases removed from V and 8 bases from J, the gap between germline ends came to 13 bases. The CDR3 extends over 15 amino acids. The receptor comes from a man between 25 and 39 years old in good health. The V call is TRBV3-1 (or the pseudogene TRBV3-2), the J call TRBJ1-4, with a possible D match to TRBD1 (5 bases). The sequencing input was blood. The CDR3 bases are TGTGCCAGCAGCCAAGATGCAGGGAAGGAAGAAAAACTGTTTTTT. Protein: CASSQDAGKEEKLFF.